This T cell receptor (beta chain) came from a study of cytomegalovirus exposure and HLA in healthy donors. For the study at large: The roughly 120 validation repertoires, a later analysis reported, used the same platform as the 550 to 700 repertoires from the first cohort.

Study results and limitations: Reports credit the classifier with highly specific, highly sensitive diagnosis of cytomegalovirus status. The CMV antigen specificity of a few CMV-associated chains was confirmed through in vitro analysis.

Between the trimmed V and J ends, which lost 5 bases and 0 bases, there was a span of 11 bases. Germline-derived CDR1 and CDR2 are SEHNR and FQNEAQ (reference sequence). The CDR3 consists of 14 residues. While the first cohort had 500 to 700 subjects, the donors belonged to the separate validation cohort of 100 to 150 subjects. Data came from immunoSEQ multiplex PCR; TCRdb stores just in-frame clones and leaves some out. The sample contains about 160,000 clones, approximately 96% of which appear only once. On this clone: Its antigen is still unknown.

This TCR derives from a woman between 18 and 30 years old in good health and CMV-seronegative. The chain uses TRBV7-9 and TRBJ2-7; D is perhaps TRBD1 (6 bases). Sequencing was performed on PBMCs. The CDR3 sequence: CASSPQGSSYEQYF. The CDR3 region has the DNA TGTGCCAGCAGCCCGCAGGGGAGCTCCTACGAGCAGTACTTC.